The following is a T cell receptor beta chain sequence with its context. No cognate antigen has been identified for it. Base qualities were left out, and no much larger clone turns up one base away. This sample was included in a study of PD-L1 blockade in urothelial cancer (dated by TCRdb to 2016 to 2017). General notes on the study: Therapy was started in the mid-2010s for all patients, and atezolizumab 1,200 mg was administered intravenously every 3 weeks. About 90% of the roughly 29 patients were males with bladder-origin urothelial cancer, and about 65% of the roughly 30 reported a prior smoking history. An ECOG performance status of 0 or 1 was recorded for the patients, and 0 to 3 prior chemotherapy regimens had been received by the patients. Blood samples were analyzed 3 weeks after the start of treatment (second dose) and 6 weeks after the start of treatment. Blood samples gave a median of about 140,000 T cells and approximately 80,000 unique TCRs, with a median clonality of 0.080. An exploratory multi-omic analysis was conducted of the somatic, immune and clinical correlates of response to PD-L1 blockade with atezolizumab in urothelial cancer. Pretreatment tumor samples, along with matched peripheral blood serially collected before and after atezolizumab treatment, were subjected to TCR sequencing. Durable clinical benefit was defined as a progression-free survival longer than 6 months, and TCR features were additionally tested against progression-free survival and overall survival. In the same patients, pretreatment tumors underwent whole exome sequencing and RNA sequencing in addition to TCR sequencing. Roughly 10 patients achieved durable clinical benefit and about 19 did not. Pretreatment blood TCR-seq was available for 30 or so patients, at least one posttreatment blood collection was obtained for 24 patients, and tumor TCR-seq was available for 24 patients. The paper's findings and limits, for the study overall: Patients with durable benefit showed greater expansion of tumor-associated TCR clones in peripheral blood 3 weeks after starting treatment (n ≈ 23, p = 0.022). Because the sample size was small (n ≈ 30) and many of the analyses were exploratory, the results are meant to be hypothesis-generating. A pretreatment peripheral blood TCR clonality below the median was linked to improved progression-free and overall survival.

Synthetic TCR analog templates were spiked into each PCR to estimate absolute template abundance from read counts. The immunoSEQ assay used bias-controlled V and J gene primers to amplify TCRbeta CDR3 regions from genomic DNA. Sequencing of rearranged TCRbeta segments was performed at approximately 20X coverage. For the original study's pipeline: Clustering was used to correct sequencing errors, and CDR3s were annotated against IMGT to assign V, D and J genes. Only productive TCRbeta rearrangements were used in downstream analyses, excluding out-of-frame or stop-codon sequences. To compute clonality, Shannon entropy was normalized by the log of the number of unique productive sequences and then subtracted from one. Clones differing between time points or between blood and tumor were identified by Fisher's exact test with Benjamini-Hochberg correction at adjusted p below 0.01. TCRdb obtained this table from immuneACCESS and retained in-frame rearrangements with V and J assigned. These tables miss some clones; where compared with another copy, unresolved V genes account for less than half of the shortfall, and the remainder is unexplained. The V and J calls and clone size come from that table; D and trimming were worked out from the DNA. For this sample there are some 120,000 clones; about 81% appear just once. The top ten clonotypes cover roughly 3.5% of the sample.

The time point label for this specimen denotes: pretreatment peripheral blood. A total of 29 patients with locally advanced or metastatic urothelial carcinoma, treated at Memorial Sloan Kettering on a trial protocol, made up the cohort. Peripheral blood mononuclear cells were collected pretreatment and during treatment, with between 1 and 8 total time points per patient. The Qiagen DNeasy Blood extraction kit was used to purify genomic DNA from total PBMCs and tumor samples. Collected pretreatment and during treatment, PBMCs were isolated and stored as previously described. Reading the germline V gene gives CDR1 SGHRS and CDR2 YFSETQ. The CDR3 goes from the cysteine to the phenylalanine over 16 residues. Kept here is only the CDR3 DNA, which spans 48 bases and is read in frame from base 1. V is pared back by 4 bases and J by 5 bases, with 19 bases lying between the germline termini.

Recombination linked TRBV5-1 to TRBJ2-1; a tentative D match to TRBD1 spans 5 bases. This TCR came from a man aged 50 to 59 with urothelial cancer. The sequencing here drew on PBMCs, taken around atezolizumab (anti-PD-L1) treatment. At the DNA level, the sequence is TGCGCCAGCAGCACCCAAGGGCTTCCAGGGAACAATGAGCAGTTCTTC. Its protein is CASSTQGLPGNNEQFF.